This TCR beta chain was identified during a study of blood T cell repertoires in COVID-19. Study summary: Samples of COVID-19 (acute and convalescent) were obtained from the United States, Italy and Spain.

V lost 6 bases, J lost 0 bases, and 2 bases stayed unmatched. The CDR3 has 14 amino acids. Germline CDR1 reads MNHEY; CDR2 reads SVGAGI. Clones were sequenced by immunoSEQ multiplex PCR, and TCRdb holds only the in-frame ones, with some missing. In the table there are around 260,000 clones, around 90% of which are singletons. Enrolment of Seattle patients took place during active infection, and they were followed longitudinally. Points on this clone: Other DNA sequences in the same sample also yield this CDR3.

The gene calls are TRBV6-5 and TRBJ1-5; 7 bases fit TRBD1. The sequenced sample consisted of peripheral blood. The sequence was obtained from a woman between 70 and 85 years old with COVID-19, enrolled during active disease. The CDR3 bases are TGTGCCAGCAGGCGACAGGGTAGCAATCAGCCCCAGCATTTT. Encoded protein: CASRRQGSNQPQHF.